These 27 T cell receptor beta chains came from one sample sequenced in a study of blood T cell repertoires in COVID-19. Clones were read by immunoSEQ multiplex PCR, and TCRdb kept only the in-frame ones, dropping some. The table lists 100,000 to 150,000 clones, approximately 70% of them singletons, with over 1.5% in the top ten. The sequencing sample was made of peripheral blood. These receptors all stem from a woman aged 70 to 79 with acute or convalescent COVID-19.

This chain joins TRBV30 and TRBJ2-6; 7 nucleotides agree with TRBD1. Trimming at V came to 6 bases and at J to 2 bases, leaving 1 base not matched to a gene. The CDR3 loop spans 13 amino acids. CDR1 and CDR2 from the germline V gene are GTSNPN and SVGIG (reference sequence). DNA for the CDR3: TGTGCCTGCGACAGGGCTGGGGCCAACGTCCTGACTTTC. Its protein product is CACDRAGANVLTF.

CDR3 nucleotides: TGTGCCACCAGCAGAGCCACAGGGGGCGAAGCTTTCTTT. It yields the protein CATSRATGGEAFF. This sequence joins TRBV15 and TRBJ1-1, with 9 bases lining up with TRBD1. V shed 1 base and J 8 bases; nucleotides not matched to a gene: 2. Germline V CDR1 and CDR2: LNHNV, YYDKDF (reference sequence). The CDR3 runs 13 residues.

This clone was detected a few times. J is TRBJ1-6 and V is TRBV5-1, with 9 nucleotides matching TRBD1. The V gene end was trimmed by 4 bases and the J gene end by 6 bases; junction bases not matched to a gene: 11. CDR1 SGHRS and CDR2 YFSETQ come from the germline V gene. The CDR3 is made up of 17 amino acids. In DNA form, the CDR3 reads TGCGCCAGCAGCCCGGGGTCCGGACAGGGGACTAATTCACCCCTCCACTTT. Protein sequence: CASSPGSGQGTNSPLHF.

The table lists this clone with a few counts. In the same sample, other DNA sequences code for this CDR3. The chain carries TRBV5-4 and TRBJ1-1; 10 bases match TRBD1. From germline, CDR1 is SGHNT and CDR2 YYREEE (reference sequence). This CDR3 is 15 amino acids long. J was trimmed by 1 base and V by 4 bases; bases with no gene match: 4. The CDR3 region has the DNA TGTGCCAGCAGCCGTCGGACAGGGGGGAACACTGAAGCTTTCTTT. Translation: CASSRRTGGNTEAFF.

In this sample, this clone turned up a few times. The chain employs TRBV27 and TRBJ1-2, with 8 bases matching TRBD1. J was trimmed by 4 bases and V by 5 bases; bases with no gene match: 3. This CDR3 is built from 13 residues. Germline V lookup: CDR1 MNHEY, CDR2 SMNVEV (reference sequence). The chain's CDR3 is CASSRGTGYGYTF. CDR3 DNA sequence: TGTGCCAGCAGTAGAGGGACAGGCTATGGCTACACCTTC.

This clone was recorded only once. The chain links TRBV19 to TRBJ2-5; D remains ambiguous. Trimming took 4 bases from V and 5 from J, leaving 8 bases between them. CDR1 and CDR2 from the germline V gene are LNHDA and SQIVND (reference sequence). CDR3 length: 12 residues. CDR3 coding DNA: TGTGCCAGTAGTAGTAGTAAGGAGACCCAGTACTTC. Protein: CASSSSKETQYF.

The chain combines TRBV6-5 with TRBJ2-3, with no clear D. This CDR3 has 13 residues. Germline loops: CDR1 MNHEY, CDR2 SVGAGI. V lost 0 bases and J lost 8, with 9 bases in between. The CDR3, as DNA: TGTGCCAGCAGTTACTCATCATGGGCTACGCAGTATTTT. Amino acid sequence: CASSYSSWATQYF.

J is TRBJ2-7 and V is TRBV6-1; the match to TRBD1 covers 9 bases. Losses at the gene ends were 0 bases for V and 9 bases for J; bases not matched to a gene: 9. The CDR3 length is 15 residues. Germline V gene lookup returns CDR1 MNHNS and CDR2 SASEGT. CDR3 protein: CASSEAFGTGFVQYF. The DNA for the CDR3 is TGTGCCAGCAGTGAAGCTTTTGGGACAGGGTTTGTGCAGTACTTC.

In its sample, this clone was seen once. The chain combines TRBV7-8 with TRBJ2-7; possible D gene TRBD1, 5 bases. CDR1 and CDR2 (germline): SGHVS, FQNEAQ. V was clipped by 0 bases and J by 3 bases, with 12 bases between them. The CDR3 totals 15 residues. CDR3 in amino acids: CASSLAGQGHYEQYF. The CDR3 bases are TGTGCCAGCAGCTTAGCAGGGCAGGGTCACTACGAGCAGTACTTC.

The rearrangement joins TRBV27 to TRBJ2-1, with 8 bases fitting TRBD2. The CDR3 consists of 16 residues. Germline V gene data show CDR1 as MNHEY and CDR2 as SMNVEV (reference sequence). V gave up 3 bases and J gave up 1 base; unmatched junction bases: 5. CDR3 in amino acids: CASSFNGRASYNEQFF. Written as DNA, the CDR3 is TGTGCCAGCAGTTTTAACGGGAGGGCGTCCTACAATGAGCAGTTCTTC.

The chain uses TRBV15 and TRBJ2-7, with 9 bases matching TRBD1. V dropped 5 bases and J dropped 1; count of bases not matched to a gene: 3. CDR1 LNHNV and CDR2 YYDKDF come from the germline V gene (reference sequence). The CDR3 consists of 14 residues. The CDR3 DNA is TGTGCCACCAGCGTAGACAGGGGGTCCTACGAGCAGTACTTC. Translation: CATSVDRGSYEQYF. The whole variable domain, remainder taken from reference TRBV15 and TRBJ2-7, is DAMVIQNPRYQVTQFGKPVTLSCSQTLNHNVMYWYQQKSSQAPKLLFHYYDKDFNNEADTPDNFQSRRPNTSFCFLDIRSPGLGDTAMYLCATSVDRGSYEQYFGPGTRLTVT.

This clone occurred a few times. The chain uses TRBV19 and TRBJ2-4; 13 bases agree with TRBD2. The V gene end was trimmed by 1 base and the J gene end by 2 bases; junction bases not matched to a gene: 2. This CDR3 contains 17 residues. Germline values: CDR1 LNHDA, CDR2 SQIVND (reference sequence). Here the CDR3 DNA reads TGTGCCAGTAGTATAGCGGGACTAGCGGGAACCAAAAACATTCAGTACTTC. This gives the protein CASSIAGLAGTKNIQYF.

Written as DNA, the CDR3 is TGCGCCAGCAGCCATGTCGGGACTCAGCTCCATGAGCAGTTCTTC. The encoded protein is CASSHVGTQLHEQFF. The chain recombines TRBV4-1 with TRBJ2-1; TRBD2 might be the D (6 bases). The V end was cut by 3 bases, the J end by 8 bases, with 17 bases between. The CDR3 is 15 residues long. Germline-derived CDR1 and CDR2 are MGHRA and YSYEKL.

The V and J genes are TRBV4-3 and TRBJ1-1; TRBD1 agrees at 7 bases. CDR3 length equals 15 residues. V was clipped by 0 bases and J by 4 bases; unmatched bases: 5. Germline CDR1 and CDR2: LGHNA and YSLEER. The CDR3 spells CASSQDRQGGTEAFF. CDR3 DNA: TGCGCCAGCAGCCAAGATCGGCAGGGGGGCACTGAAGCTTTCTTT.

This chain links TRBV29-1 with TRBJ1-5; D gene unclear. Germline V gene sequence: CDR1 SQVTM, CDR2 ANQGSEA. The CDR3 consists of 14 residues. Trimming removed 5 bases at V and 0 bases at J, with 11 bases between. CDR3 loop: CSVREKGSNQPQHF. CDR3 sequence (DNA): TGCAGCGTTAGGGAGAAGGGTAGCAATCAGCCCCAGCATTTT.

CDR3 in DNA: TGTGCCAGTAGTATAGGATGGGCTAGCGGGGGTCTTCTTCCCTACGAGCAGTACTTC. The encoded protein is CASSIGWASGGLLPYEQYF. This chain joins TRBV19 and TRBJ2-7; 10 bases map to TRBD2. V dropped 1 base and J dropped 2; count of bases not matched to a gene: 14. The germline CDR1 and CDR2 sequences are LNHDA and SQIVND (reference sequence). This CDR3 is built from 19 residues.

The chain recombines TRBV5-8 with TRBJ2-7; D is uncertain. Germline CDR1 SGHTS, CDR2 YDEGEE. Deletions cut 4 bases from V and 0 bases from J, with 17 bases between. The CDR3 totals 16 residues. Written as DNA, the CDR3 is TGTGCCAGCAGCCTGGAATTCGGAGCGTTCTCCTACGAGCAGTACTTC. Protein product: CASSLEFGAFSYEQYF.

V gene TRBV28 combines with J gene TRBJ2-7, with TRBD2 identical over 12 bases. This CDR3 has 15 amino acids. The germline CDR1 and CDR2 sequences are MDHEN and SYDVKM. J gave up 4 bases and V 2 bases, and 3 bases lay outside the gene matches. For the CDR3, the DNA is TGTGCCAGCAGTTTAGGACTAGCGGGAAATTACGAGCAGTACTTC. Translating gives CASSLGLAGNYEQYF.

The chain combines TRBV28 with TRBJ2-7, with 10 bases fitting TRBD1. V lost 6 bases to trimming and J lost 3 bases; unmatched junction nucleotides: 5. CDR1 is MDHEN, CDR2 SYDVKM, per germline. CDR3 length: 14 amino acids. The DNA of the CDR3 is TGTGCCAGCAGAGAGACAGGGGGCGACTACGAGCAGTACTTC. Its translation: CASRETGGDYEQYF.

The V call is TRBV15, the J call TRBJ1-2; no definite D call. Looked up from germline, CDR1 is LNHNV and CDR2 is YYDKDF (reference sequence). This CDR3 comprises 14 residues. V lost 0 bases and J lost 5, with 10 bases in between. As DNA, the CDR3 is TGTGCCACCAGCAGAGATACCCGGACTTATGGCTACACCTTC. Amino acids: CATSRDTRTYGYTF. The variable domain in full, with the rest retrieved from reference TRBV15 and TRBJ1-2, is DAMVIQNPRYQVTQFGKPVTLSCSQTLNHNVMYWYQQKSSQAPKLLFHYYDKDFNNEADTPDNFQSRRPNTSFCFLDIRSPGLGDTAMYLCATSRDTRTYGYTFGSGTRLTVV.

This clone came up a few times. The chain couples TRBV7-3 to TRBJ2-7; no reliable D call. V lost 4 bases to trimming and J lost 3 bases, with 7 bases between them. The CDR3 is made up of 12 amino acids. The germline gives CDR1 SGHTA, CDR2 FQGTGA. The CDR3 DNA follows: TGTGCCAGCAGCTCCCCCCTCTACGAGCAGTACTTC. Residues: CASSSPLYEQYF.

This clone has a handful of counts. The J gene is TRBJ1-1, the V gene TRBV11-2; no reliable D call. CDR3 length: 11 residues. Germline V gives CDR1 SGHAT, CDR2 FQNNGV. Trimming shortened V by 5 bases and J by 10 bases, and 11 bases separated the two germline ends. The CDR3 coding sequence is TGTGCCAGCAGCGCCTATTCGGGAGCTTTCTTT. Residues: CASSAYSGAFF.

CDR3 nucleotide sequence: TGTGCCAGCAGCCATACGGCCGGGACAGGGTTGGATTTCGGCGAGCAGTACTTC. It codes for CASSHTAGTGLDFGEQYF. The chain uses TRBV2 and TRBJ2-7; 9 nucleotides line up with TRBD1. J was trimmed by 6 bases and V by 6 bases; bases with no gene match: 21. This CDR3 region has 18 residues. Germline CDR1 reads SNHLY; CDR2 reads FYNNEI.

This chain's CDR3 is CASSSGLNTQYF. The CDR3 region has the DNA TGTGCCAGCAGCTCCGGACTAAATACGCAGTATTTT. J is TRBJ2-3 and V is TRBV13, with D possibly being TRBD2 (6 bases). The germline V and J ends were trimmed by 4 bases and 7 bases, with 9 bases remaining between them. The CDR3 sequence is 12 residues long. CDR1 PRHDT and CDR2 FYEKMQ come from the germline V gene (reference sequence).

This clone has a single count. V is TRBV5-4 and J is TRBJ1-6; TRBD1 matches 10 bases. CDR1 is SGHNT and CDR2 is YYREEE in the germline V gene (reference sequence). The CDR3 runs to 17 residues. V gave up 2 bases and J gave up 6 bases; unmatched junction bases: 8. Here the CDR3 reads CASSLIPGQGSNSPLHF. The CDR3 DNA sequence: TGTGCCAGCAGCTTAATTCCGGGACAGGGGAGTAATTCACCCCTCCACTTT.

The V gene is TRBV7-2, the J gene TRBJ2-1; the match to TRBD2 covers 8 bases. The germline CDR1 and CDR2 sequences are SGHTA and FQGNSA. V lost 6 bases to trimming and J lost 6 bases; unmatched junction nucleotides: 10. This CDR3 contains 15 residues. The DNA for the CDR3 is TGTGCCAGCAGTCGACCGGGACTAGGTGCCAATGAGCAGTTCTTC. Its translation: CASSRPGLGANEQFF.

The CDR3 region is CASSQTVVGANVLTF. CDR3 coding DNA: TGCGCCAGCAGCCAAACAGTTGTGGGGGCCAACGTCCTGACTTTC. J is TRBJ2-6 and V is TRBV4-3; D is ambiguous. V lost 2 bases, J lost 4 bases, and 9 bases lay in between. The CDR3 loop spans 15 amino acids. The germline V gene has CDR1 LGHNA and CDR2 YSLEER.